This T cell receptor (beta chain) stems from a study of CD4 T cells in relation to SARS-CoV-2 and coronaviruses. Germline assignment: CDR1 SGHTA and CDR2 FQGNSA. The CDR3 has 14 amino acids. V lost 0 bases to trimming and J lost 4 bases; unmatched junction nucleotides: 2. Repertoires were generated with immunoSEQ multiplex PCR, while TCRdb's copy carries only in-frame clones and drops some. The table records around 41,000 clones, about 80% of them present only once. In regard to this clone: The antigen is not known.

Cryopreserved PBMCs were CD4-enriched, then split into naive and memory cells. V and J are TRBV7-2 and TRBJ1-1, with 7 bases aligning to TRBD1. The sequence was obtained from an adult with COVID-19. The source material was naive CD4+ T cells from PBMCs, cultured in vitro. The subset here: naive CD4+ T cells isolated by negative enrichment. In DNA, the CDR3 is TGTGCCAGCAGCTTAGCCCCAGGGGGCACTGAAGCTTTCTTT. Amino acid sequence: CASSLAPGGTEAFF. Looking up the rest from reference TRBV7-2 and TRBJ1-1 gives the full variable domain: GAGVSQSPSNKVTEKGKDVELRCDPISGHTALYWYRQSLGQGLEFLIYFQGNSAPDKSGLPSDRFSAERTGGSVSTLTIQRTQQEDSAVYLCASSLAPGGTEAFFGQGTRLTVV.